This T cell receptor (beta chain) was recorded in a study of PD-L1 blockade in urothelial cancer. Trimming shortened V by 4 bases and J by 2 bases, and 11 bases separated the two germline ends. This CDR3 is 14 amino acids long. CDR1 MNHNS and CDR2 SASEGT come from the germline V gene. Clones were sequenced by immunoSEQ multiplex PCR, and TCRdb holds only the in-frame ones, with some missing. The sample has about 100,000 clones; over 75% are singletons. The chain recombines TRBV6-1 with TRBJ1-1; tentative D call: TRBD1 (6 bases). Sample: PBMCs, taken around atezolizumab (anti-PD-L1) treatment. The source of this sequence is a man aged 50-59 years with urothelial cancer. DNA of the CDR3: TGTGCCAGCAGTGTGGCAGGGGCTAACACTGAAGCTTTCTTT. It is translated as CASSVAGANTEAFF.